This TCR beta chain derives from a study of regulatory T cells in long-lasting Graves disease. Researchers made TCR beta libraries by using iRepertoire HTBI primers and running Arm-PCR on CDR3 regions. TCRdb re-derived calls from the multiplex PCR reads in MiXCR, one entry per CDR3 protein. Altogether some 250,000 distinct CDR3 sequences are present, 20% to 25% being singletons, with the ten largest covering approximately 15%. Documented time point: newly diagnosed GD, antithyroid drugs for less than 3 months. The authors made the TCR library using RNA they extracted from PBMCs. Graves' disease diagnoses followed American Thyroid Association guidelines. This clonotype appeared many times. The antigen is undetermined. The CDR3 sequence is 14 residues long. The V and J ends lost 6 bases and 9 bases, in that order; junction bases with no gene match: 5. Germline V gives CDR1 WNHNN, CDR2 SYGVQD (reference sequence).

Study outcomes and limitations: TCR diversity was lower in persistent than newly diagnosed Graves' disease.

The material was peripheral blood mononuclear cells (PBMCs), obtained at new diagnosis, from a patient treated with antithyroid drugs. V gene TRBV10-1 combines with J gene TRBJ1-6; 10 bases agree with TRBD1. The TCR sequence derives from a female donor with Graves disease. The CDR3 loop reads CASSPGQGVSPLHF. CDR3 sequence (DNA): TGCGCCAGCAGCCCCGGACAGGGGGTTTCACCCCTCCACTTT.